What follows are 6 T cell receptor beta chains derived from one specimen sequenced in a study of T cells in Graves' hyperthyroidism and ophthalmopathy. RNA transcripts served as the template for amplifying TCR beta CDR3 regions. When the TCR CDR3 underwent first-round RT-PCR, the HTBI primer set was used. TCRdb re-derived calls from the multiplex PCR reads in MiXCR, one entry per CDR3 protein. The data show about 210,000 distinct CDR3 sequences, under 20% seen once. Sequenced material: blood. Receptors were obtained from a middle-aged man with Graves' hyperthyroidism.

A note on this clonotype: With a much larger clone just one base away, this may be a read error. CDR3 sequence reads: CASGPRVAGVSDTQYF. CDR3 bases: TGTGCCAGCGGTCCCCGGGTAGCGGGAGTGTCAGATACGCAGTATTTT. The chain employs TRBV28 and TRBJ2-3; 9 positions agree with TRBD2. This CDR3 is 16 amino acids long. The junction had 13 bases not matched to a gene; V was cut back by 8 bases and J by 4 bases. Germline CDR1 and CDR2: MDHEN and SYDVKM.

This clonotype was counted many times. CDR3: CASSLGLDPYNEQFF. The CDR3, as DNA: TGCGCCAGCAGCTTGGGACTAGACCCATACAATGAGCAGTTCTTC. This chain links TRBV5-1 with TRBJ2-1; TRBD2 is a possible D gene (6 bases). The CDR3 covers 15 residues. Germline loops: CDR1 SGHRS, CDR2 YFSETQ. Trimming pared 0 bases from V and 4 bases from J, leaving 11 bases between.

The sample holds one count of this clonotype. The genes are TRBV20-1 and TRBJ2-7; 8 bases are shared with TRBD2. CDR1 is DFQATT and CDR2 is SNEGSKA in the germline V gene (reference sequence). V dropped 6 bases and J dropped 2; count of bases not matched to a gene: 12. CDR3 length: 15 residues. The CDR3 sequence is CSAGAPTSGAYEQYF. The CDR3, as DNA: TGCAGTGCCGGTGCGCCCACTAGCGGTGCCTACGAGCAGTACTTC.

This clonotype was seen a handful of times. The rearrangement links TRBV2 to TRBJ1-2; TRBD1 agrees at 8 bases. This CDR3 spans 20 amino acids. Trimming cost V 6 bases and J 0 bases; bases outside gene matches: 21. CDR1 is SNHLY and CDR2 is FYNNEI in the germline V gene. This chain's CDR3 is CASSARDRPISAPANYGYTF. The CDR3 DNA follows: TGTGCCAGCAGCGCCCGGGACAGGCCGATTTCAGCACCCGCTAACTATGGCTACACCTTC.

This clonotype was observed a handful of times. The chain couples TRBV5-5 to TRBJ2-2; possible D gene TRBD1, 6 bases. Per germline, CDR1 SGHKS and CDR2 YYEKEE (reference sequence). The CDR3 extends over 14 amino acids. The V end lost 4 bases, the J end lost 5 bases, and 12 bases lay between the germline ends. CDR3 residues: CASSLGQLTGELFF. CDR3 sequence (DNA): TGTGCCAGCAGCCTAGGACAGCTTACCGGGGAGCTGTTTTTT.

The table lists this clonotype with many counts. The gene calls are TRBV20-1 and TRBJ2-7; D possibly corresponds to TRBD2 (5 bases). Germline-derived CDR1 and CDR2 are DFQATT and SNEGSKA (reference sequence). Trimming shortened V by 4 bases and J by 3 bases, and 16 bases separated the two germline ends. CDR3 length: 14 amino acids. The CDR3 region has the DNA TGCAGTGCTATGGAGGCCCGTGGTCGCTACGAGCAGTACTTC. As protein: CSAMEARGRYEQYF.